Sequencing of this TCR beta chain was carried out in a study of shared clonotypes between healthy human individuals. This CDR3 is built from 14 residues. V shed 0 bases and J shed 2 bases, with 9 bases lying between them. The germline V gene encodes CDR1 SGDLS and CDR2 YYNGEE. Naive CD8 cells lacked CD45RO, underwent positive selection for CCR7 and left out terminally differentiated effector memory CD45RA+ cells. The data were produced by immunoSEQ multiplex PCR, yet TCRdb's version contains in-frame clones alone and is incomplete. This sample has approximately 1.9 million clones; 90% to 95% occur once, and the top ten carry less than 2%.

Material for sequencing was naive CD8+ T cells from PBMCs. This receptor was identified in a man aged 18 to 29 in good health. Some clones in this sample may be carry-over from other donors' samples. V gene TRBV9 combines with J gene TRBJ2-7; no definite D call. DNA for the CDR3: TGTGCCAGCAGCGTAGGGAACCGACCCTACGAGCAGTACTTC. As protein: CASSVGNRPYEQYF.